This is a list of T cell receptor beta chains from one sample in a study of cytomegalovirus exposure and HLA in healthy donors. TCRdb's table, derived via immunoSEQ multiplex PCR, lists solely in-frame clones and lacks some. The table includes fewer than 200,000 clones, approximately 81% detected once. The sequencing input was PBMCs. These TCRs come from a woman between 18 and 29 years old in good health and CMV-seronegative. Both conserved end residues are part of each CDR3. The D gene is left open where the match is weak. Size is stated for part of the rows, as once, few or many counts, or as a class when the clone is expanded.

V gene,clone size,CDR3 length,J gene,D gene,CDR3 DNA,CDR3 protein
TRBV18,.,14,TRBJ2-1,.,TGTGCCAGCTCACCACCGAGGAACTACAATGAGCAGTTCTTC,CASSPPRNYNEQFF
TRBV28,.,14,TRBJ2-5,.,TGTGCCAGCAGCCTTGGTCAGGGATTAGAGACCCAGTACTTC,CASSLGQGLETQYF
TRBV2,.,17,TRBJ2-3,TRBD2,TGTGCCAGCGGATCTCTCACTAGCGGGAGTGGACGAGATACGCAGTATTTT,CASGSLTSGSGRDTQYF
TRBV27,.,13,TRBJ1-1,.,TGTGCCAGCAAAGCGCCGATAGTGGCTGAAGCTTTCTTT,CASKAPIVAEAFF
TRBV7-2,.,14,TRBJ1-1,TRBD1,TGTGCCAGCAGCGCCCGGACAGGGAACACTGAAGCTTTCTTT,CASSARTGNTEAFF
TRBV11-2,.,15,TRBJ2-7,.,TGTGCCAGCAGCTTAGGCGGGACAGCATCCTACGAGCAGTACTTC,CASSLGGTASYEQYF
TRBV27,.,14,TRBJ2-7,.,TGTGCCAGCAGTTTTGGCGGGTTCGGGAACGAGCAGTACTTC,CASSFGGFGNEQYF
TRBV27,.,16,TRBJ2-1,TRBD2,TGTGCCAGCAGTGGAAGACTAGCGGGGGACTACAATGAGCAGTTCTTC,CASSGRLAGDYNEQFF
TRBV10-1,.,13,TRBJ1-2,.,TGCGCCAGCAGCACCGACAGGTCTCGAGGCTACACCTTC,CASSTDRSRGYTF
TRBV18,.,15,TRBJ2-2,TRBD1,TGTGCCACCCATCCGGGGACAGCGAACACCGGGGAGCTGTTTTTT,CATHPGTANTGELFF
TRBV7-9,.,14,TRBJ1-2,.,TGTGCCAGCAGCTCCCATGTGACAGCGAATGGCTACACCTTC,CASSSHVTANGYTF
TRBV27,.,13,TRBJ2-1,.,TGTGCCAGCAGTAGGGACTTCTACAATGAGCAGTTCTTC,CASSRDFYNEQFF
TRBV27,.,16,TRBJ1-5,TRBD1,TGTGCCAGCAGTCCGAGACAGGGTCTCGGGAATCAGCCCCAGCATTTT,CASSPRQGLGNQPQHF
TRBV5-6,.,17,TRBJ1-6,.,TGTGCCAGCAGCTTGGCCGGTACAGGGACCTATAATTCACCCCTCCACTTT,CASSLAGTGTYNSPLHF
TRBV27,.,17,TRBJ2-5,TRBD2,TGTGCCAGCAGTTTAACTAGCGGGAGTTTAGGTGGAGAGACCCAGTACTTC,CASSLTSGSLGGETQYF
TRBV29-1,.,15,TRBJ2-1,TRBD2,TGCAGCGTTACCACCGGGACTAGCGGGAGGTGGGTGCAGTTCTTC,CSVTTGTSGRWVQFF
TRBV5-1,.,16,TRBJ2-2,.,TGCGCCAGCAGCTTGACGCAGGGCACGAACACCGGGGAGCTGTTTTTT,CASSLTQGTNTGELFF
TRBV5-1,.,13,TRBJ2-1,.,TGCGCCAGCAGCTTGGGGGCCAACTGGGTGCAGTTCTTC,CASSLGANWVQFF
TRBV19,.,12,TRBJ1-2,TRBD1,TGTGCCAGTAGTGCAACTCAGGGGGCACACACCTTC,CASSATQGAHTF
TRBV5-8,few,18,TRBJ2-3,TRBD2,TGTGCCAGCAGCTTGCGTACTAGCGGTACATCTAGCACAGATACGCAGTATTTT,CASSLRTSGTSSTDTQYF
TRBV7-2,once,13,TRBJ2-3,.,TGTGCCAGCAGCTTAGAGCCTATCGATACGCAGTATTTT,CASSLEPIDTQYF
TRBV6-1,.,14,TRBJ2-3,.,TGTGCCAGCAGTGAGGGGCTTAGCACAGATACGCAGTATTTT,CASSEGLSTDTQYF
TRBV5-1,.,14,TRBJ2-3,TRBD1,TGCGCCAGCAGCTCGGGACAGGACACAGATACGCAGTATTTT,CASSSGQDTDTQYF
TRBV5-1,.,15,TRBJ2-7,TRBD2,TGCGCCAGCAGCTTCCTAGCGGGAGGGCCCAACGAGCAGTACTTC,CASSFLAGGPNEQYF
TRBV18,.,16,TRBJ2-7,.,TGTGCCAGCTCACCAACGGGCGCAGGCCCTTCGGGAGAGCAGTACTTC,CASSPTGAGPSGEQYF
TRBV7-6,.,19,TRBJ2-2,.,TGTGCCAGCAGTAGCGGCGCGCGGGGTCGAAGCGTGAACACCGGGGAGCTGTTTTTT,CASSSGARGRSVNTGELFF
TRBV4-1,few,16,TRBJ1-2,TRBD1,TGCGCCAGCAGCCAGCCGAGACAGGGTAGTGGCTATGGCTACACCTTC,CASSQPRQGSGYGYTF
TRBV15,.,17,TRBJ1-3,TRBD1,TGTGCCACCAGCAGACTAATCTTACAGGGGTCTGGAAACACCATATATTTT,CATSRLILQGSGNTIYF
TRBV4-1,.,15,TRBJ1-2,TRBD1,TGCGCCAGCAGCCACCAGGGGGCGAAGGACTATGGCTACACCTTC,CASSHQGAKDYGYTF
TRBV28,.,15,TRBJ1-4,.,TGTGCCAGCAGTTTTCGGGCAGGGTCAGATGAAAAACTGTTTTTT,CASSFRAGSDEKLFF
TRBV19,.,12,TRBJ1-1,TRBD1,TGTGCCAGTGGGGGACAGGCCACTGAAGCTTTCTTT,CASGGQATEAFF
TRBV5-8,.,17,TRBJ1-2,.,TGTGCCAGCAACATATGGTCGGGACAAACAGTTTCCTATGGCTACACCTTC,CASNIWSGQTVSYGYTF
TRBV9,.,17,TRBJ2-1,.,TGTGCCAGCAGCGTAGGGCTCCCCCCCGGGTCCTACAATGAGCAGTTCTTC,CASSVGLPPGSYNEQFF
TRBV29-1,.,16,TRBJ2-1,.,TGCAGCGTTGAGGCTCCGGCTAGTATCTCCTACAATGAGCAGTTCTTC,CSVEAPASISYNEQFF
TRBV29-1,.,11,TRBJ2-1,.,TGCAGCGCCGACTCGAACAATGAGCAGTTCTTC,CSADSNNEQFF
TRBV30,.,14,TRBJ1-5,.,TGTGCCTGGAGTGTACCGGGGGACAATCAGCCCCAGCATTTT,CAWSVPGDNQPQHF
TRBV11-3,.,16,TRBJ2-7,TRBD1,TGTGCCAGCAGCTTAGTAGGACAGGCGAGCTCCTACGAGCAGTACTTC,CASSLVGQASSYEQYF
TRBV6-5,.,15,TRBJ2-1,TRBD2,TGTGCCAGCAGTCTCGCGGGAGAAACCTACAATGAGCAGTTCTTC,CASSLAGETYNEQFF
TRBV28,.,15,TRBJ1-4,.,TGTGCCAGCAGTTGGAAGTTGGGGGCCGGGGAAAAACTGTTTTTT,CASSWKLGAGEKLFF
TRBV28,.,13,TRBJ1-1,.,TGTGCCAGCAGGATGACAGGGAACACTGAAGCTTTCTTT,CASRMTGNTEAFF